This T cell receptor (beta chain) emerged from a study of blood T cell repertoires in COVID-19. About the research overall: Sites across the United States, Italy and Spain contributed samples from acute and convalescent COVID-19.

Generated by immunoSEQ multiplex PCR, the TCRdb table keeps only in-frame clones and is missing some. The sample lists more than 110,000 clones; about 84% were seen once. Categorization into cohorts depended on clinical history that participants reported. A case of COVID-19 had been met by exposed participants within 2 weeks before study entry. Sequencing used PBMCs or T cells enriched from blood (not recorded which). This clonotype was sampled from a woman between 18 and 29 years old who had been exposed to COVID-19.

CDR3 protein: CASSIKAGGHTEAFF. As DNA, the CDR3 is TGTGCCAGTAGTATAAAGGCAGGTGGCCACACTGAAGCTTTCTTT. The chain joins TRBV19 to TRBJ1-1; D not resolved. Germline V gives CDR1 LNHDA, CDR2 SQIVND (reference sequence). The V gene lost 2 bases and the J gene lost 3 bases, with 13 bases spanning the gap. The CDR3 covers 15 residues.